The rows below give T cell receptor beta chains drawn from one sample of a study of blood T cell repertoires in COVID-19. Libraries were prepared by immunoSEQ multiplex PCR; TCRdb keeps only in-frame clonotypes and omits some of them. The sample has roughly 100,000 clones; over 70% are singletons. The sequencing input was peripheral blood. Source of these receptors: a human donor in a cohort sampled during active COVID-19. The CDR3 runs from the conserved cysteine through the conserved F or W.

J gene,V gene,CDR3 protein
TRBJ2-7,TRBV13,CASSSGGTGVVEQYF
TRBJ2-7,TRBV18,CASSLAGGAYEQYF
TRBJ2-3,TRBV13,CASSLKSRGADTQYF
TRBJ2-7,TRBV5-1,CASSANRDTSYEQYF
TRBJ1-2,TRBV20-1,CSASREDGYTF
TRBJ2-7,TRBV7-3,CASSLSSGASEQYF
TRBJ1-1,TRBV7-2,CASSWDIGTEAFF
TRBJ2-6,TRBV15,CATSSLWSSGANVLTF
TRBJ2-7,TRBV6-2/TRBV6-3,CASSYSLAAESYEQYF
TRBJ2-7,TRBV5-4,CASSSWTGDYEQYF
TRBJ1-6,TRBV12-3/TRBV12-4,CASRSQGSSPLHF
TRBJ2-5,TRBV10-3,CAISGGSAGKETQYF
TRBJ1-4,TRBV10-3,CATKVPGNEKLFF
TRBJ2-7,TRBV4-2,CASSQGISYYEQYF
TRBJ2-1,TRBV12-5,CASGPPSSGITYNEQFF
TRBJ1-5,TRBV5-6,CASTGFEGQPQHF
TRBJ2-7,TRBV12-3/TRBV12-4,CASSKGGAYEQYF
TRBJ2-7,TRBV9,CASSVRDRGHEQYF
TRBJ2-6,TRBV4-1,CASSQGTSGNIIGSGANVLTF
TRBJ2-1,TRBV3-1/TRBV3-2,CASSQEIWASGNYNEQFF
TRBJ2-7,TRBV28,CASSLWGARNEQYF
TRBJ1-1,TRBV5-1,CASSSRSTGGPTEAFF
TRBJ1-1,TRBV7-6,CASSLGTGRGRAEAFF
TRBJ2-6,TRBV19,CASMIQSGANVLTF
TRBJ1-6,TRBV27,CASSRMTATYPTSSYNSPLHF
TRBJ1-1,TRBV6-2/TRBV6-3,CASSLTPAVEAFF
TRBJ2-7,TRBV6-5,CATSRQHTYEQYF
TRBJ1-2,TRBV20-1,CSASSTSRADSGYTF
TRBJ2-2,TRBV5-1,CASKEGYSNTGELFF